Included here is one T cell receptor beta chain sequence, with context. The target antigen is unknown. Assay used: immunoSEQ multiplex PCR; TCRdb lists only in-frame clones, some missing. Of approximately 82,000 clones listed, roughly 85% are singletons. The data were obtained in a study of T cell responses to AZD1222 COVID-19 vaccine. Study-wide results and caveats: Targets within unmutated variant regions were reportedly found for nearly half of spike-specific TCRs.

Per the germline V gene, CDR1 is SGHNT and CDR2 is YYREEE (reference sequence). The CDR3 has 14 residues. Between the trimmed V and J ends, which lost 3 bases and 1 base, there was a span of 10 bases. This sample comprised peripheral blood, obtained on day 0 of AZD1222 vaccination. The origin of this receptor is an adult in good health. This chain connects TRBV5-4 to TRBJ1-1; D gene uncertain. Written as DNA, the CDR3 is TGTGCCAGCAGCTCTTGGGATACGAACACTGAAGCTTTCTTT. Translated: CASSSWDTNTEAFF.